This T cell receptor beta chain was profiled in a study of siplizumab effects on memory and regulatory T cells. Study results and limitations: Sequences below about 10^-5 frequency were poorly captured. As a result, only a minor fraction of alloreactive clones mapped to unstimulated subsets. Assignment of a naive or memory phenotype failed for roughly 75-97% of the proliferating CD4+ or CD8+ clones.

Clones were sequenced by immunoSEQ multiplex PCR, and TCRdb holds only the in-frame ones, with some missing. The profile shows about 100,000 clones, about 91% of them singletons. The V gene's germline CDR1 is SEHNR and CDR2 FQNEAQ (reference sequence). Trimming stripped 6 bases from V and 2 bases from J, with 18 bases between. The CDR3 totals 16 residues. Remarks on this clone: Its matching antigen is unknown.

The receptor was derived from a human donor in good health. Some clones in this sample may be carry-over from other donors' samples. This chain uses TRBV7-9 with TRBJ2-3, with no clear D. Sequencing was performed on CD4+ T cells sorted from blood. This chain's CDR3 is CASSIPLNSFTDTQYF. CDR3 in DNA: TGTGCCAGCAGTATACCTCTTAACAGCTTCACAGATACGCAGTATTTT.